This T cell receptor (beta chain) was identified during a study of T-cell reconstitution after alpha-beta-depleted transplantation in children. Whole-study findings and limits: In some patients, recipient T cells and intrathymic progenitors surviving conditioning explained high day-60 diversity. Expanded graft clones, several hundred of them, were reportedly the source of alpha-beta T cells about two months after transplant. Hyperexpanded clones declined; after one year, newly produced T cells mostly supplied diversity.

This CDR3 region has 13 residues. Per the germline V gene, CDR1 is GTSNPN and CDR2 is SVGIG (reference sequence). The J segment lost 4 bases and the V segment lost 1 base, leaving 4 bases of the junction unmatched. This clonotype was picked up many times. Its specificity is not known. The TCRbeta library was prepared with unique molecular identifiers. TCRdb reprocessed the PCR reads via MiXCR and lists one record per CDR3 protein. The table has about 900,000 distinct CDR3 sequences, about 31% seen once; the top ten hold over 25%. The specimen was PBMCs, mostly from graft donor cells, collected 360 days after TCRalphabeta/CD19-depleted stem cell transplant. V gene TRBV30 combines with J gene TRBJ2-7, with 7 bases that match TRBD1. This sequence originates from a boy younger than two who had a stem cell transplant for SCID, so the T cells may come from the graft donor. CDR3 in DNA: TGTGCCTGGAGTGGGGGACAGACATACGAGCAGTACTTC. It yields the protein CAWSGGQTYEQYF.